Listed below are T cell receptor beta chains from one sample, sequenced in a study of neurological immune-mediated disorders. TCRdb re-called the 5' RACE reads through MiXCR, storing one row per CDR3 protein. There are some 56,000 distinct CDR3 sequences in the sample; less than 4% occur only once, and 6.5% lies in the top ten. The sample comprised PBMCs. The source of these receptors is a man aged 55-75 years with multiple sclerosis. The CDR3 runs from the conserved cysteine through the conserved F or W. A D gene is named only where the DNA matches it firmly. Size values are once, few and many counts, or a class for expanded clones, and some rows have none.

v_gene: TRBV5-1; abundance: many; d_gene: .; j_gene: TRBJ2-5; CDR3nt: TGCGCCAGCAGCGGAGGACATCCGCAAGAGACCCAGTACTTC; CDR3aa: CASSGGHPQETQYF
v_gene: TRBV6-1; abundance: many; d_gene: .; j_gene: TRBJ2-7; CDR3nt: TGTGCCAGCAGTGAAATAGATCCCTCCTACGAGCAGTACTTC; CDR3aa: CASSEIDPSYEQYF
v_gene: TRBV27; abundance: many; d_gene: TRBD2; j_gene: TRBJ2-1; CDR3nt: TGTGCCAGCAGTTCTCCCTTTGCGGGAGTTGCCTACAATGAGCAGTTCTTC; CDR3aa: CASSSPFAGVAYNEQFF
v_gene: TRBV21-1; abundance: many; d_gene: .; j_gene: TRBJ2-7; CDR3nt: TGCGAGTCGGTCGGGGGGGGTCGGTACGAGCAGTACTTC; CDR3aa: CESVGGGRYEQYF
v_gene: TRBV24-1; abundance: many; d_gene: .; j_gene: TRBJ2-1; CDR3nt: TGTGCCACCAGAGGGAGTGGGGGACTGCAGTTCTTC; CDR3aa: CATRGSGGLQFF
v_gene: TRBV2; abundance: many; d_gene: TRBD2; j_gene: TRBJ2-1; CDR3nt: TGTGCCAGCATCAGTAGCGGGGGGGAAAATGAGCAGTTCTTC; CDR3aa: CASISSGGENEQFF
v_gene: TRBV27; abundance: many; d_gene: TRBD1; j_gene: TRBJ1-2; CDR3nt: TGTGCCAGCAGTCCAAGGACAGGGCGAGAAGATGGCTACACCTTC; CDR3aa: CASSPRTGREDGYTF
v_gene: TRBV12-3/TRBV12-4; abundance: many; d_gene: .; j_gene: TRBJ1-6; CDR3nt: TGTGCCAGCATCCTGGGGCCAGGACCTAATTCACCCCTCCACTTT; CDR3aa: CASILGPGPNSPLHF
v_gene: TRBV5-1; abundance: many; d_gene: .; j_gene: TRBJ1-1; CDR3nt: TGCGCCAGCAGCTACGAAGGTCGGCTCACTGAAGCTTTCTTT; CDR3aa: CASSYEGRLTEAFF
v_gene: TRBV7-2; abundance: many; d_gene: .; j_gene: TRBJ1-1; CDR3nt: TGTGCCAGCAGCACATACAGGAGCTTGAACACTGAAGCTTTCTTT; CDR3aa: CASSTYRSLNTEAFF
v_gene: TRBV20-1; abundance: few; d_gene: .; j_gene: TRBJ1-1; CDR3nt: TGCAGTGCCCGAAGACAGGTCAACCGAGGCACTGAAGCTTTCTTT; CDR3aa: CSARRQVNRGTEAFF
v_gene: TRBV25-1; abundance: few; d_gene: .; j_gene: TRBJ1-1; CDR3nt: TGTGCCAGCAGTGGACGCCTGACTGAAGCTTTCTTT; CDR3aa: CASSGRLTEAFF
v_gene: TRBV7-2; abundance: many; d_gene: .; j_gene: TRBJ2-3; CDR3nt: TGTGCCAGCAGCTTTAATCGGGGGCTGGAGCAGTATTTT; CDR3aa: CASSFNRGLEQYF
v_gene: TRBV6-5; abundance: .; d_gene: .; j_gene: TRBJ1-1; CDR3nt: TGTGCCAGCCAATTGAACACTGAAGCTTTCTTT; CDR3aa: CASQLNTEAFF
v_gene: TRBV5-1; abundance: many; d_gene: .; j_gene: TRBJ2-1; CDR3nt: TGCGCCAGCAGCTTGGATTGGGGGGGCGACAATGAGCAGTTCTTC; CDR3aa: CASSLDWGGDNEQFF
v_gene: TRBV20-1; abundance: many; d_gene: .; j_gene: TRBJ2-3; CDR3nt: TGCAGTGCTGTGCGGGGAAGTCGCACAGATACGCAGTATTTT; CDR3aa: CSAVRGSRTDTQYF
v_gene: TRBV9; abundance: many; d_gene: .; j_gene: TRBJ2-5; CDR3nt: TGTGCCAGCAGCGTCCACGGGACCCAGTACTTC; CDR3aa: CASSVHGTQYF
v_gene: TRBV2; abundance: .; d_gene: .; j_gene: TRBJ2-3; CDR3nt: TGTGCCAGCAGTGGCAATCAGGGGGGGCCGTTGACAGATACGCAGTATTTT; CDR3aa: CASSGNQGGPLTDTQYF
v_gene: TRBV5-1; abundance: many; d_gene: .; j_gene: TRBJ2-2; CDR3nt: TGCGCCAGCAGCTTATCAGTCAGTCCAACACGCACCGGGGAGCTGTTTTTT; CDR3aa: CASSLSVSPTRTGELFF
v_gene: TRBV5-1; abundance: many; d_gene: .; j_gene: TRBJ2-7; CDR3nt: TGCGCCAGCAGCTTGGGACTGTTTTACGAGCAGTACTTC; CDR3aa: CASSLGLFYEQYF
v_gene: TRBV18; abundance: many; d_gene: TRBD1; j_gene: TRBJ2-6; CDR3nt: TGTGCCAGCTCACCAAGGGACAGGGTATTTGGAGGGGCCAACGTCCTGACTTTC; CDR3aa: CASSPRDRVFGGANVLTF
v_gene: TRBV7-2; abundance: .; d_gene: .; j_gene: TRBJ1-1; CDR3nt: TGTGCCAGCTTTCCACCGGAAAGGGCGAGGAACACTGAAGCTTTCTTT; CDR3aa: CASFPPERARNTEAFF
v_gene: TRBV11-1; abundance: many; d_gene: TRBD2; j_gene: TRBJ2-7; CDR3nt: TGTGCCAGCAGCTTAGCGGGAGGGCCCCAGCAGTACTTC; CDR3aa: CASSLAGGPQQYF
v_gene: TRBV20-1; abundance: many; d_gene: TRBD1; j_gene: TRBJ1-1; CDR3nt: TGCAGTGCTTTGGGACAGGTGAACACTGAAGCTTTCTTT; CDR3aa: CSALGQVNTEAFF
v_gene: TRBV27; abundance: few; d_gene: .; j_gene: TRBJ1-1; CDR3nt: TGTGCCAGCAGTTTATCAGGGTACACTGAAGCTTTCTTT; CDR3aa: CASSLSGYTEAFF
v_gene: TRBV7-2; abundance: many; d_gene: .; j_gene: TRBJ1-2; CDR3nt: TGTGCCAGCAGCCGGTTGGGAGGGAACTATGGCTACACCTTC; CDR3aa: CASSRLGGNYGYTF
v_gene: TRBV7-8; abundance: many; d_gene: TRBD2; j_gene: TRBJ2-1; CDR3nt: TGTGCCAGCAGCTTAGCGGTGGGGGGGGCCTACAATGAGCAGTTCTTC; CDR3aa: CASSLAVGGAYNEQFF
v_gene: TRBV5-1; abundance: many; d_gene: .; j_gene: TRBJ2-1; CDR3nt: TGCGCCAGCAGCTTGGTGGCACTGGGTGAGCAGTTCTTC; CDR3aa: CASSLVALGEQFF
v_gene: TRBV20-1; abundance: many; d_gene: .; j_gene: TRBJ1-5; CDR3nt: TGCAGTGCTAGAGATGAAATGGGCAATCAGCCCCAGCATTTT; CDR3aa: CSARDEMGNQPQHF
v_gene: TRBV29-1; abundance: many; d_gene: .; j_gene: TRBJ2-1; CDR3nt: TGCAGCGTTGGGGCGGGTTCCTACAATGAGCAGTTCTTC; CDR3aa: CSVGAGSYNEQFF
v_gene: TRBV5-1; abundance: many; d_gene: .; j_gene: TRBJ1-1; CDR3nt: TGCGCCAGCAGCTTCCGCGGCAGGGATGAGGTTGAAGCTTTCTTT; CDR3aa: CASSFRGRDEVEAFF
v_gene: TRBV20-1; abundance: many; d_gene: TRBD2; j_gene: TRBJ2-7; CDR3nt: TGCAGTGCCATTAGCGGGTCCTCCTACGAGCAGTACTTC; CDR3aa: CSAISGSSYEQYF
v_gene: TRBV20-1; abundance: many; d_gene: .; j_gene: TRBJ1-1; CDR3nt: TGCAGTGCCCCCGGGTCTCTCTCCCACACTGAAGCTTTCTTT; CDR3aa: CSAPGSLSHTEAFF
v_gene: TRBV7-9; abundance: many; d_gene: .; j_gene: TRBJ2-7; CDR3nt: TGTGCCAGCAGCCCATCGAATACAGGGCGAGAGGGCTACGAGCAGTACTTC; CDR3aa: CASSPSNTGREGYEQYF
v_gene: TRBV10-3; abundance: many; d_gene: TRBD1; j_gene: TRBJ2-7; CDR3nt: TGTGCCATCAGAGTTACCGGGACAGGGGGCCTTACCCTTTTTTCGGAGCAGTACTTC; CDR3aa: CAIRVTGTGGLTLFSEQYF
v_gene: TRBV7-2; abundance: many; d_gene: .; j_gene: TRBJ1-2; CDR3nt: TGTGCCAGCAGCTTAGGACGTACCTATGGCTACACCTTC; CDR3aa: CASSLGRTYGYTF
v_gene: TRBV5-1; abundance: many; d_gene: .; j_gene: TRBJ1-1; CDR3nt: TGCGCCAGCAGCTCCTCGAGGCGTGAAGCTTTCTTT; CDR3aa: CASSSSRREAFF
v_gene: TRBV27; abundance: many; d_gene: TRBD1; j_gene: TRBJ2-6; CDR3nt: TGTGCCAGCACCACCGACAGGGTACGAGCTGGGGCCAACGTCCTGACTTTC; CDR3aa: CASTTDRVRAGANVLTF
v_gene: TRBV18; abundance: many; d_gene: TRBD2; j_gene: TRBJ2-1; CDR3nt: TGTGCCAGCTCACAAGCGGGGAATGAGCAGTTCTTC; CDR3aa: CASSQAGNEQFF
v_gene: TRBV20-1; abundance: many; d_gene: .; j_gene: TRBJ1-1; CDR3nt: TGCAGTGCCAGGCGGAACACTGAAGCTTTCTTT; CDR3aa: CSARRNTEAFF
v_gene: TRBV5-1; abundance: many; d_gene: TRBD1; j_gene: TRBJ2-7; CDR3nt: TGCGCCAGCAGCCCCACAGGGGGCTACGAGCAGTACTTC; CDR3aa: CASSPTGGYEQYF
v_gene: TRBV4-2; abundance: many; d_gene: .; j_gene: TRBJ1-4; CDR3nt: TGTGCCAGCAGCCAAGAAGATAGAACGGGACAAGCTAATGAAAAACTGTTTTTT; CDR3aa: CASSQEDRTGQANEKLFF
v_gene: TRBV3-1; abundance: many; d_gene: TRBD2; j_gene: TRBJ2-1; CDR3nt: TGTGCCAGCAGCCTACTAGCGGCAACTAATGAGCAGTTCTTC; CDR3aa: CASSLLAATNEQFF
v_gene: TRBV15; abundance: many; d_gene: .; j_gene: TRBJ2-2; CDR3nt: TGTGCCACCAGCAGAGATTTGGGCCCCTCGGAGGCCGGGGAGCTGTTTTTT; CDR3aa: CATSRDLGPSEAGELFF
v_gene: TRBV11-2; abundance: many; d_gene: .; j_gene: TRBJ2-2; CDR3nt: TGTGCCAGCAGCTTAGAAAGGGCGGGGCACACCGGGGAGCTGTTTTTT; CDR3aa: CASSLERAGHTGELFF
v_gene: TRBV20-1; abundance: many; d_gene: .; j_gene: TRBJ2-2; CDR3nt: TGCAGTGCTCCTTGGACTCTCACCGGGGAGCTGTTTTTT; CDR3aa: CSAPWTLTGELFF
v_gene: TRBV3-1; abundance: many; d_gene: .; j_gene: TRBJ1-3; CDR3nt: TGTGCCAGCAGCCAAGATGGAAACGGAATATATGGAAACACCATATATTTT; CDR3aa: CASSQDGNGIYGNTIYF
v_gene: TRBV7-8; abundance: many; d_gene: .; j_gene: TRBJ1-4; CDR3nt: TGTGCCAGCAGCTTGGAGACTTCATGGGGAGGGGGGAAAAAACTGTTTTTT; CDR3aa: CASSLETSWGGGKKLFF
v_gene: TRBV7-8; abundance: many; d_gene: TRBD2; j_gene: TRBJ2-3; CDR3nt: TGTGCCAGCAGCACTCGACTAGCGGGAACAGATACGCAGTATTTT; CDR3aa: CASSTRLAGTDTQYF
v_gene: TRBV29-1; abundance: many; d_gene: .; j_gene: TRBJ1-3; CDR3nt: TGCAGCATGACAGCGACTTACTCTGGAAACACCATATATTTT; CDR3aa: CSMTATYSGNTIYF
v_gene: TRBV7-9; abundance: many; d_gene: TRBD2; j_gene: TRBJ2-1; CDR3nt: TGTGCCAGCAGCCAGGGACTAGCGGATCACAATGAGCAGTTCTTC; CDR3aa: CASSQGLADHNEQFF
v_gene: TRBV7-2; abundance: many; d_gene: .; j_gene: TRBJ1-2; CDR3nt: TGTGCCAGCAGACTTAACACTAACTATGGCTACACCTTC; CDR3aa: CASRLNTNYGYTF
v_gene: TRBV9; abundance: .; d_gene: .; j_gene: TRBJ1-2; CDR3nt: TGTGCCAGCAGCGTAGCAGGGATCGACTATGGCTACACCTTC; CDR3aa: CASSVAGIDYGYTF
v_gene: TRBV7-2; abundance: many; d_gene: .; j_gene: TRBJ2-3; CDR3nt: TGTGCCAGCAGCTTATTTCACTCGCTTCAAGATACGCAGTATTTT; CDR3aa: CASSLFHSLQDTQYF
v_gene: TRBV2; abundance: many; d_gene: .; j_gene: TRBJ1-1; CDR3nt: TGTGCCAGCAGTGCGACGGAGATGAACACTGAAGCTTTCTTT; CDR3aa: CASSATEMNTEAFF
v_gene: TRBV14; abundance: few; d_gene: .; j_gene: TRBJ1-4; CDR3nt: TGTGCCAGCAGCCAAGAGATGGACAGCGGAAAACTGTTTTTT; CDR3aa: CASSQEMDSGKLFF
v_gene: TRBV20-1; abundance: many; d_gene: .; j_gene: TRBJ1-2; CDR3nt: TGCAGTGCATCCCATGGGGGGGCGAACTATGGCTACACCTTC; CDR3aa: CSASHGGANYGYTF